Given below is one T cell receptor beta chain in context. This sample is part of a study of control samples from healthy donors and cancer patients. The CDR3 spans 15 residues. V was shortened by 3 bases and J by 6 bases, with 13 bases between the two germline ends. Germline V gene sequence: CDR1 SGDLS, CDR2 YYNGEE. Clones were read by immunoSEQ multiplex PCR, and TCRdb kept only the in-frame ones, dropping some. This table holds about 120,000 clones, about 90% found once. Source material: blood. This rearrangement joins TRBV9 to TRBJ1-6; D is perhaps TRBD1 (5 bases). This TCR was sampled from a man aged 50-60 years in good health. In DNA, the CDR3 is TGTGCCAGCAGCGGGACCCAGGGCCTTAATTCACCCCTCCACTTT. It specifies CASSGTQGLNSPLHF.